Shown below are 31 T cell receptor beta chains from a single sample sequenced in a study of blood T cell repertoires in COVID-19. Sequenced by immunoSEQ multiplex PCR; TCRdb stores in-frame clones only, minus some. The table has about 55,000 clones, approximately 90% seen once; the top ten hold roughly 15%. Sequenced input: peripheral blood. The source of these receptors is a man older than 75 with acute or convalescent COVID-19.

The CDR3 loop reads CASSQDLAGGRPQHF. The CDR3, as DNA: TGTGCCAGCAGCCAAGATCTGGCAGGGGGCCGGCCCCAGCATTTT. The rearrangement links TRBV3-1 (or the pseudogene TRBV3-2) to TRBJ1-5, with 8 bases that match TRBD1. Per germline, CDR1 LGHDT and CDR2 YNNKEL (reference sequence). This CDR3 spans 15 amino acids. The V gene end was trimmed by 0 bases and the J gene end by 9 bases; junction bases not matched to a gene: 7.

The rearrangement links TRBV28 to TRBJ1-4; TRBD1 aligns across 12 bases. V gave up 1 base and J gave up 8 bases; unmatched junction bases: 11. CDR3 length: 18 residues. Germline values: CDR1 MDHEN, CDR2 SYDVKM. CDR3 protein: CASSLLGTGGRGKEKLFF. CDR3 in DNA: TGTGCCAGCAGTTTATTGGGGACAGGGGGCCGTGGGAAAGAAAAACTGTTTTTT.

In DNA form, the CDR3 reads TGTGCCAGCTCGGGGAGGGTGGACACTGAAGCTTTCTTT. Translated, it gives CASSGRVDTEAFF. J is TRBJ1-1 and V is TRBV18; the D is unclear. The CDR3 extends over 13 amino acids. Germline V CDR1 and CDR2: KGHSH, LQKENI. V gave up 6 bases and J gave up 3 bases, with 11 bases separating them. The full variable domain, with the rest looked up from reference TRBV18 and TRBJ1-1, is NAGVMQNPRHLVRRRGQEARLRCSPMKGHSHVYWYRQLPEEGLKFMVYLQKENIIDESGMPKERFSAEFPKEGPSILRIQQVVRGDSAAYFCASSGRVDTEAFFGQGTRLTVV.

This clone was observed a single time. The V call is TRBV10-3, the J call TRBJ1-2; D is ambiguous. This CDR3 contains 13 residues. Per the germline V gene, CDR1 is ENHRY and CDR2 is SYGVKD. With 0 bases removed from V and 5 bases from J, the gap between germline ends came to 7 bases. The CDR3 bases are TGTGCCATCAGTGAGTCAGAACAGTATGGCTACACCTTC. Translating gives CAISESEQYGYTF.

V is TRBV11-2 and J is TRBJ2-1; 7 nucleotides line up with TRBD2. The CDR3 runs 13 residues. V was clipped by 6 bases and J by 15 bases; unmatched bases: 14. Germline lookup yields CDR1 SGHAT and CDR2 FQNNGV. The CDR3 loop reads CASRRSPGGGMFF. The CDR3 region has the DNA TGTGCCAGCAGACGGTCTCCTGGGGGGGGGATGTTCTTC.

The rearrangement joins TRBV19 to TRBJ2-3; tentatively, D is TRBD1 (6 bases). The CDR3 covers 14 residues. CDR1 is LNHDA and CDR2 is SQIVND in the germline V gene (reference sequence). Trimming cost V 3 bases and J 6 bases, with 13 bases left between them. CDR3 nucleotides: TGTGCCAGTAGTATGGGGACATTCTCTGATACGCAGTATTTT. It is translated as CASSMGTFSDTQYF.

The chain uses TRBV18 and TRBJ1-2; the D is unclear. Germline loops: CDR1 KGHSH, CDR2 LQKENI. Trimming cost V 1 base and J 4 bases, with 7 bases left between them. This CDR3 comprises 13 residues. The CDR3 nucleotides are TGTGCCAGCTCACCACGGCAGGCCTATGGCTACACCTTC. Translated, it gives CASSPRQAYGYTF.

This chain connects TRBV6-5 to TRBJ2-1; 12 bases match TRBD1. The CDR3 has 14 residues. Germline CDR1 is MNHEY and CDR2 is SVGAGI. Germline trimming cut 6 bases from V and 9 bases from J; bases unmatched to any gene: 6. The CDR3 region has the DNA TGTGCCAGCAGGCCGGGACAGGGGGCGGGTGAGCAGTTCTTC. The encoded protein is CASRPGQGAGEQFF.

This chain connects TRBV6-2 or TRBV6-3 to TRBJ2-3; TRBD2 is a possible D gene (6 bases). The V end lost 2 bases, the J end lost 5 bases, and 8 bases lay between the germline ends. Per the germline V gene, CDR1 is MNHEY and CDR2 is SVGEGT. The CDR3 consists of 13 residues. The DNA of the CDR3 is TGTGCCAGCAGTTACCGGGACTTAGATACGCAGTATTTT. Amino acid sequence: CASSYRDLDTQYF.

The chain is built from TRBV7-9 and TRBJ2-1; TRBD2 matches at 9 bases. The V segment lost 5 bases and the J segment 9 bases; nucleotides outside the gene matches: 11. Germline V CDR1 and CDR2: SEHNR, FQNEAQ (reference sequence). CDR3 length: 15 amino acids. This CDR3 is CASSAPAGGLTEQFF. In DNA form, the CDR3 reads TGTGCCAGCAGCGCACCCGCGGGGGGGCTCACTGAGCAGTTCTTC.

The chain links TRBV9 to TRBJ1-2; D is ambiguous. V gave up 4 bases and J gave up 8 bases, with 6 bases separating them. CDR1 is SGDLS, CDR2 YYNGEE, per germline. This CDR3 has 10 residues. The CDR3 reads CASSLPGYTF. In DNA form, the CDR3 reads TGTGCCAGCAGCCTCCCGGGCTACACCTTC.

Concerning this clone: This specimen includes other DNA sequences encoding the same CDR3. The V call is TRBV18, the J call TRBJ2-7; D is undetermined. CDR1 is KGHSH, CDR2 LQKENI, per germline. Trimming pared 0 bases from V and 4 bases from J, leaving 7 bases between. The CDR3 is 13 residues long. The CDR3 sequence is CASSPPYGYEQYF. The CDR3 bases are TGTGCCAGCTCACCACCTTACGGTTACGAGCAGTACTTC.

The gene calls are TRBV12-3 or TRBV12-4 and TRBJ2-1; no clear D gene. Trimming left V 6 bases short and J 4 bases short, with 10 bases between. CDR3 size: 13 residues. The CDR3 nucleotides read TGTGCCAGCAGCCGCGGCTGGTACAATGAGCAGTTCTTC. This sequence encodes CASSRGWYNEQFF.

This sequence joins TRBV6-5 and TRBJ1-1; D is possibly TRBD1 (6 bases). The germline V and J ends were trimmed by 6 bases and 4 bases, with 15 bases remaining between them. Germline V CDR1 and CDR2: MNHEY, SVGAGI. The CDR3 contains 14 residues. The chain's CDR3 is CASSYRQVSTEAFF. The CDR3 nucleotides are TGTGCCAGCAGCTATAGACAGGTGTCCACTGAAGCTTTCTTT.

V usage is TRBV9 and J usage is TRBJ2-1, with 15 bases that match TRBD2. The junction had 6 bases not matched to a gene; V was cut back by 7 bases and J by 4 bases. The CDR3 is made up of 16 amino acids. Per germline, CDR1 SGDLS and CDR2 YYNGEE. The CDR3 DNA follows: TGTGCCAGCCTCCCGGGACTAGCGGGGGGTTACAATGAGCAGTTCTTC. Residues: CASLPGLAGGYNEQFF.

This clone was seen more than once but under ten times. The genes are TRBV5-1 and TRBJ2-2; D is unresolved. Germline CDR1 is SGHRS and CDR2 is YFSETQ. The V end lost 4 bases, the J end lost 0 bases, and 7 bases lay between the germline ends. CDR3 length: 14 residues. The CDR3 sequence: CASSANTNTGELFF. The DNA of the CDR3 is TGCGCCAGCAGCGCCAACACGAACACCGGGGAGCTGTTTTTT.

The chain joins TRBV19 to TRBJ2-7, with 10 bases lining up with TRBD1. Germline trimming cut 6 bases from V and 6 bases from J; bases unmatched to any gene: 8. Germline V CDR1 and CDR2: LNHDA, SQIVND (reference sequence). This CDR3 spans 14 amino acids. CDR3 sequence: CASSGTGVGAEQYF. The CDR3 bases are TGTGCCAGTAGCGGGACAGGGGTTGGGGCCGAGCAGTACTTC.

The V gene is TRBV24-1, the J gene TRBJ2-5; TRBD1 matches 9 bases. Germline V CDR1 and CDR2: KGHDR, SFDVKD. Trimming took 3 bases from V and 5 from J; bases not matched to a gene: 12. The CDR3 is 17 amino acids. Here the CDR3 DNA reads TGTGCCACCAGTGATCCGGGACAGGGAAGTTTCGGGGAGACCCAGTACTTC. Amino acid sequence: CATSDPGQGSFGETQYF.

The V gene is TRBV10-3, the J gene TRBJ2-3, with D perhaps matching TRBD2 (5 bases). Trimming removed 3 bases from V and 0 bases from J, with 10 bases in between. This CDR3 is built from 15 residues. CDR1 is ENHRY and CDR2 is SYGVKD in the germline V gene. CDR3 sequence: CAISEQRRSTDTQYF. The CDR3 DNA follows: TGTGCCATCAGTGAACAGCGGCGCAGCACAGATACGCAGTATTTT.

The V call is TRBV10-3, the J call TRBJ2-7; 7 nucleotides line up with TRBD1. The CDR3 is 14 residues long. The V segment lost 6 bases and the J segment 6 bases; nucleotides outside the gene matches: 11. Germline CDR1 and CDR2: ENHRY and SYGVKD. The CDR3 reads CAIRTGTADSEQYF. DNA for the CDR3: TGTGCCATCAGGACCGGGACAGCCGACTCCGAGCAGTACTTC.

The chain employs TRBV6-5 and TRBJ2-1; D is possibly TRBD2 (5 bases). CDR1 and CDR2 from the germline V gene are MNHEY and SVGAGI. Trimming removed 6 bases at V and 5 bases at J, with 17 bases between. This CDR3 has 15 residues. As DNA, the CDR3 is TGTGCCAGCAGCCTTAAACCCACTAGGCACAATGAGCAGTTCTTC. Its translation: CASSLKPTRHNEQFF.

J is TRBJ2-1 and V is TRBV5-1; D is perhaps TRBD1 (6 bases). Trimming stripped 6 bases from V and 1 base from J, with 17 bases between. The CDR3 covers 16 residues. Germline V gene data show CDR1 as SGHRS and CDR2 as YFSETQ. In DNA, the CDR3 is TGCGCCAGCAAGTCAACAGGGCTTGGGTCCTACAATGAGCAGTTCTTC. Its translation: CASKSTGLGSYNEQFF.

V and J are TRBV2 and TRBJ1-2, with a tentative D call TRBD1 (5 bases). The CDR3 has 12 residues. V lost 6 bases, J lost 8 bases, and 13 bases lay in between. Germline V gene sequence: CDR1 SNHLY, CDR2 FYNNEI. This CDR3 reads CASREGPEGYTF. The CDR3 DNA sequence: TGTGCCAGCAGGGAGGGACCCGAGGGCTACACCTTC.

The chain employs TRBV19 and TRBJ1-2; tentative D call: TRBD1 (6 bases). Per germline, CDR1 LNHDA and CDR2 SQIVND (reference sequence). This CDR3 is built from 14 residues. Trimming pared 2 bases from V and 4 bases from J, leaving 11 bases between. The CDR3: CASSIQGLAYGYTF. The CDR3 DNA follows: TGTGCCAGTAGTATACAGGGGCTAGCCTATGGCTACACCTTC.

This clone has ten or more counts. CDR3 loop: CASTPGPANTGELFF. CDR3 DNA sequence: TGTGCCAGCACCCCAGGGCCAGCGAACACCGGGGAGCTGTTTTTT. J is TRBJ2-2 and V is TRBV7-9; TRBD1 might be the D (5 bases). The germline CDR1 and CDR2 sequences are SEHNR and FQNEAQ (reference sequence). The CDR3 extends over 15 amino acids. V gave up 7 bases and J gave up 0 bases, with 12 bases separating them. Full variable domain (rest looked up from reference TRBV7-9 and TRBJ2-2): DTGVSQNPRHKITKRGQNVTFRCDPISEHNRLYWYRQTLGQGPEFLTYFQNEAQLEKSRLLSDRFSAERPKGSFSTLEIQRTEQGDSAMYLCASTPGPANTGELFFGEGSRLTVL.

V usage is TRBV7-9 and J usage is TRBJ1-3; D unresolved. V lost 5 bases and J 5 bases, leaving 10 bases between the germline ends. This CDR3 region has 13 residues. Germline CDR1 reads SEHNR; CDR2 reads FQNEAQ (reference sequence). This chain's CDR3 is CASSMGDRNTIYF. In DNA, the CDR3 is TGTGCCAGCAGCATGGGAGATCGAAACACCATATATTTT.

This chain uses TRBV6-5 with TRBJ2-7, with 11 positions matching TRBD1. Per germline, CDR1 MNHEY and CDR2 SVGAGI. This CDR3 is 14 amino acids long. The J segment lost 3 bases and the V segment lost 6 bases, leaving 4 bases of the junction unmatched. The CDR3 region is CASSAGTGGYEQYF. CDR3 nucleotides: TGTGCCAGCAGCGCCGGGACAGGGGGCTACGAGCAGTACTTC.

The V gene is TRBV7-2, the J gene TRBJ2-2, with D possibly TRBD1 on 6 matching bases. Germline values: CDR1 SGHTA, CDR2 FQGNSA. V was pared by 8 bases and J by 1 base, with 8 bases between. This CDR3 region has 13 residues. CDR3 loop: CASLGQNTGELFF. The DNA for the CDR3 is TGTGCCAGCTTGGGACAGAACACCGGGGAGCTGTTTTTT.

This rearrangement joins TRBV30 to TRBJ2-2, with a tentative D call TRBD1 (6 bases). Germline V gives CDR1 GTSNPN, CDR2 SVGIG (reference sequence). V dropped 0 bases and J dropped 5 bases, with 13 bases sitting between them. The CDR3 covers 15 residues. The CDR3 here is CAWSVLNRVTGELFF. CDR3 DNA: TGTGCCTGGAGTGTACTGAACAGGGTTACCGGGGAGCTGTTTTTT.

The chain carries TRBV12-3 or TRBV12-4 and TRBJ1-1, with a weak D call TRBD1 (6 bases). The length of the CDR3 is 11 residues. Trimming left V 5 bases short and J 5 bases short, with 6 bases between. This CDR3 reads CASSQGTEAFF. DNA of the CDR3: TGTGCCAGCAGTCAGGGGACTGAAGCTTTCTTT.

This sequence joins TRBV6-6 and TRBJ1-2, with D uncertain. Germline V gene lookup returns CDR1 MNHNY and CDR2 SVGAGI (reference sequence). Between the trimmed V and J ends, which lost 0 bases and 7 bases, there was a span of 3 bases. The CDR3 contains 11 residues. The CDR3 DNA reads TGTGCCAGCAGTTACTCGAGTGGCTACACCTTC. Encoded protein: CASSYSSGYTF.